One sample yielded the 7 T cell receptor beta chains listed below, sequenced in a study of T cell responses to AZD1222 COVID-19 vaccine. Assay: immunoSEQ multiplex PCR; the TCRdb copy retains only in-frame clones and omits some. The sample has 170,000 or so clones; about 92% are singletons. Sample: peripheral blood, taken on day 0 of AZD1222 vaccination. Every receptor here comes from an adult in good health.

The count of this clone is one. This sequence joins TRBV19 and TRBJ2-2; maybe TRBD2 (5 bases). V was pared by 9 bases and J by 0 bases, with 11 bases between. CDR1 is LNHDA and CDR2 is SQIVND in the germline V gene (reference sequence). This CDR3 has 14 amino acids. DNA for the CDR3: TGTGCCAGCAGTTGGGGAGCGAACACCGGGGAGCTGTTTTTT. It translates to CASSWGANTGELFF. The full variable domain, completed using reference TRBV19 and TRBJ2-2, is DGGITQSPKYLFRKEGQNVTLSCEQNLNHDAMYWYRQDPGQGLRLIYYSQIVNDFQKGDIAEGYSVSREKKESFPLTVTSAQKNPTAFYLCASSWGANTGELFFGEGSRLTVL.

This rearrangement joins TRBV6-5 to TRBJ1-6; the D is unclear. The CDR3 spans 16 residues. The germline CDR1 and CDR2 sequences are MNHEY and SVGAGI. V lost 0 bases to trimming and J lost 0 bases, with 6 bases between them. In nucleotides, the CDR3 is TGTGCCAGCAGTTACTCCCCGGGCTCCTATAATTCACCCCTCCACTTT. Protein product: CASSYSPGSYNSPLHF.

The chain carries TRBV2 and TRBJ1-3, with 7 bases identical to TRBD1. Trimming cost V 6 bases and J 0 bases; bases outside gene matches: 8. CDR3 length equals 16 residues. CDR1 is SNHLY and CDR2 is FYNNEI in the germline V gene. This CDR3 is CASRPHGQDSGNTIYF. CDR3 DNA sequence: TGTGCCAGCAGGCCACACGGACAGGACTCTGGAAACACCATATATTTT.

This sequence joins TRBV5-6 and TRBJ2-2; D might be TRBD1 or TRBD2, each matching 6 bases. V shed 1 base and J shed 4 bases, with 14 bases lying between them. Per the germline V gene, CDR1 is SGHDT and CDR2 is YYEEEE. The CDR3 contains 16 residues. The CDR3 protein is CASSLTSRGLTGELFF. CDR3 bases: TGTGCCAGCAGCTTGACATCCAGGGGACTCACCGGGGAGCTGTTTTTT.

The V call is TRBV1, the J call TRBJ1-5. TRBV1 is a pseudogene segment. CDR3 length equals 14 residues. CDR3 nucleotide sequence: TGCACCAGCAGCCAGACTTCCCAAACCCGGCCCCAGCATTTT. Its protein product is CTSSQTSQTRPQHF.

This sequence joins TRBV21-1 and TRBJ1-1. TRBV21-1 is classified as a pseudogene. This CDR3 comprises 15 residues. Here the CDR3 DNA reads TGTGCCAGCAGCAAGAATCAACCCCAGAACACTGAAGCTTTCTTT. Amino acids: CASSKNQPQNTEAFF.

The V and J genes are TRBV30 and TRBJ1-3, with unresolved D. This CDR3 region has 13 residues. Germline CDR1 GTSNPN, CDR2 SVGIG (reference sequence). The V and J ends lost 0 bases and 3 bases respectively, with 6 bases between them. The CDR3 nucleotides are TGTGCCTGGAGTGTATCTTATGGAAACACCATATATTTT. Translation gives CAWSVSYGNTIYF. Variable domain in full (rest from reference TRBV30 and TRBJ1-3): SQTIHQWPATLVQPVGSPLSLECTVEGTSNPNLYWYRQAAGRGLQLLFYSVGIGQISSEVPQNLSASRPQDRQFILSSKKLLLSDSGFYLCAWSVSYGNTIYFGEGSWLTVV.